The rows below give T cell receptor beta chains drawn from one sample of a study of early T cells in non-severe SARS-CoV-2 infection. TCRdb reprocessed the 5' RACE reads with MiXCR, giving one entry per CDR3 protein. The data contain some 82,000 distinct CDR3 sequences, approximately 12% of them singletons. Sequenced material: whole blood, taken at baseline. These receptors all stem from an adult who was a healthcare worker with PCR-confirmed SARS-CoV-2 infection or an uninfected control (not recorded which). CDR3s include the opening cysteine and the closing phenylalanine or tryptophan. Fields, in order: J gene, D gene, V gene, clone size, CDR3 DNA, CDR3 protein. A D gene is named only where the DNA matches it firmly. Clone size, where shown, is once, few, many, or a class for clones that have expanded.

j_call: TRBJ1-5; d_call: TRBD1; v_call: TRBV12-3/TRBV12-4; clone_size: -; cdr3_nt: TGTGCCAGCACCCCACTACAGGGGAAGGCGCGCAATCAGCCCCAGCATTTT; cdr3_aa: CASTPLQGKARNQPQHF
j_call: TRBJ1-2; d_call: -; v_call: TRBV7-3; clone_size: -; cdr3_nt: TGTGCCAGCAGCATCGGACGGGGAAGCTATGGCTACACCTTC; cdr3_aa: CASSIGRGSYGYTF
j_call: TRBJ2-4; d_call: -; v_call: TRBV5-1; clone_size: few; cdr3_nt: TGCGCCAGCAGCTTGGATGGACAGGCCAAAAACATTCAGTACTTC; cdr3_aa: CASSLDGQAKNIQYF
j_call: TRBJ2-7; d_call: TRBD2; v_call: TRBV5-1; clone_size: -; cdr3_nt: TGCGCCAGCAGCTTGGTGGCTGCGGGAGCAGGTGTCTTCGAGCAGTACTTC; cdr3_aa: CASSLVAAGAGVFEQYF
j_call: TRBJ2-1; d_call: TRBD2; v_call: TRBV10-3; clone_size: few; cdr3_nt: TGTGCCATCAGACCCGCAGCGGGACACAATGAGCAGTTCTTC; cdr3_aa: CAIRPAAGHNEQFF
j_call: TRBJ1-2; d_call: -; v_call: TRBV3-1; clone_size: few; cdr3_nt: TGTGCCAGCAGCCACTCACCGGGAACAGGGCCTAACTATGGCTACACCTTC; cdr3_aa: CASSHSPGTGPNYGYTF
j_call: TRBJ2-5; d_call: -; v_call: TRBV6-4; clone_size: -; cdr3_nt: TGTGCCAGCAGTGACGGCTCGATGAGAGGGCTAGCGGAGACCCAGTACTTC; cdr3_aa: CASSDGSMRGLAETQYF
j_call: TRBJ1-1; d_call: TRBD1; v_call: TRBV18; clone_size: -; cdr3_nt: TGTGCCAGCTCACGTTCTTTCGACAGGGTTGGAACTGAAGCTTTCTTT; cdr3_aa: CASSRSFDRVGTEAFF
j_call: TRBJ2-3; d_call: -; v_call: TRBV24-1; clone_size: few; cdr3_nt: TGTGCCACCAGTGATCCTTCCCGAAACACAGATACGCAGTATTTT; cdr3_aa: CATSDPSRNTDTQYF
j_call: TRBJ2-1; d_call: -; v_call: TRBV18; clone_size: few; cdr3_nt: TGTGCCAGCTCACCAAGCGGGATGGGCGGGGGCCGCACCTACAATGAGCAGTTCTTC; cdr3_aa: CASSPSGMGGGRTYNEQFF
j_call: TRBJ2-2; d_call: -; v_call: TRBV28; clone_size: -; cdr3_nt: TGTGCCAGCTCGGGACCGAACACCGGGGAGCTGTTTTTT; cdr3_aa: CASSGPNTGELFF
j_call: TRBJ2-1; d_call: -; v_call: TRBV5-1; clone_size: few; cdr3_nt: TGCGCCAGCAGCTTCTGGCAGCTCAATGAGCAGTTCTTC; cdr3_aa: CASSFWQLNEQFF
j_call: TRBJ2-5; d_call: TRBD2; v_call: TRBV11-2; clone_size: -; cdr3_nt: TGTGCCAGCAGCTTGCTCGGGACTAACCAAGAGACCCAGTACTTC; cdr3_aa: CASSLLGTNQETQYF
j_call: TRBJ2-2; d_call: TRBD2; v_call: TRBV20-1; clone_size: -; cdr3_nt: TGCAGTGCTAGAGAAATCGCGGGAGCCGGGGAGCTGTTTTTT; cdr3_aa: CSAREIAGAGELFF
j_call: TRBJ2-6; d_call: -; v_call: TRBV5-1; clone_size: -; cdr3_nt: TGCGCCAGCAGCTCCCAGGGCGGGGCCAACGTCCTGACTTTC; cdr3_aa: CASSSQGGANVLTF
j_call: TRBJ2-1; d_call: TRBD2; v_call: TRBV11-2; clone_size: few; cdr3_nt: TGTGCCAGCAGCTTAGACTGGGGGACTAGCGGGACCAATGAGCAGTTCTTC; cdr3_aa: CASSLDWGTSGTNEQFF
j_call: TRBJ1-5; d_call: -; v_call: TRBV12-2; clone_size: many; cdr3_nt: TGTGCAAGTCGCCTAAAGTCCAGGGAAGGCAATCAGCCCCAGCATTTT; cdr3_aa: CASRLKSREGNQPQHF
j_call: TRBJ2-4; d_call: -; v_call: TRBV20-1; clone_size: many; cdr3_nt: TGCAGTGCCACCGTATTTGGCAGGGACAAAAACATTCAGTACTTC; cdr3_aa: CSATVFGRDKNIQYF
j_call: TRBJ1-4; d_call: TRBD1; v_call: TRBV20-1; clone_size: -; cdr3_nt: TGCAGTGCTGGGGACAGGAGATCAACTAATGAAAAACTGTTTTTT; cdr3_aa: CSAGDRRSTNEKLFF
j_call: TRBJ1-2; d_call: -; v_call: TRBV28; clone_size: -; cdr3_nt: TGTGCCACCTCCCGACAGAAGGCAGGGTTTAACTATGGCTACACCTTC; cdr3_aa: CATSRQKAGFNYGYTF
j_call: TRBJ2-1; d_call: TRBD2; v_call: TRBV15; clone_size: many; cdr3_nt: TGTGCCACCCAGCCCCTAGCGGGGCCTGGCAATGAGCAGTTCTTC; cdr3_aa: CATQPLAGPGNEQFF
j_call: TRBJ2-1; d_call: TRBD2; v_call: TRBV14; clone_size: many; cdr3_nt: TGTGCCAGCAGCCAAGCCTCTAGCGGGAGAAGAGTCTTC; cdr3_aa: CASSQASSGRRVF
j_call: TRBJ2-2; d_call: -; v_call: TRBV12-3/TRBV12-4; clone_size: -; cdr3_nt: TGTGCCAGCAGTTTTACTAGCCCCGGGGAGCTGTTTTTT; cdr3_aa: CASSFTSPGELFF
j_call: TRBJ2-7; d_call: -; v_call: TRBV6-1; clone_size: few; cdr3_nt: TGTGCCAGCACCCTCCTCATCCAGGCGTCCTACGAGCAGTACTTC; cdr3_aa: CASTLLIQASYEQYF
j_call: TRBJ2-1; d_call: TRBD2; v_call: TRBV4-2; clone_size: few; cdr3_nt: TGTGCCAGCAGCCAGGACAATGTAGCGGGGGGGCGCTACAATGAGCAGTTCTTC; cdr3_aa: CASSQDNVAGGRYNEQFF
j_call: TRBJ1-3; d_call: -; v_call: TRBV7-2; clone_size: many; cdr3_nt: TGTGCCAGCGCGCCAGCCCCACGGACTGGAAACACCATATATTTT; cdr3_aa: CASAPAPRTGNTIYF
j_call: TRBJ2-3; d_call: -; v_call: TRBV5-5; clone_size: few; cdr3_nt: TGTGCCAGCAGCCCGGACAGGGGGTCGACTAGCGGGGGCACAGATACGCAGTATTTT; cdr3_aa: CASSPDRGSTSGGTDTQYF
j_call: TRBJ1-5; d_call: TRBD1; v_call: TRBV28; clone_size: -; cdr3_nt: TGTGCCAGCAGTTTGCAACGACAGGGGCGTCAGCCCCAGCATTTT; cdr3_aa: CASSLQRQGRQPQHF
j_call: TRBJ1-2; d_call: -; v_call: TRBV7-6; clone_size: many; cdr3_nt: TGTGCCAGCAGCCCGCAGCAGGGTTTTGATGGCTACACCTTC; cdr3_aa: CASSPQQGFDGYTF
j_call: TRBJ2-7; d_call: TRBD2; v_call: TRBV12-3/TRBV12-4; clone_size: -; cdr3_nt: TGTGCCAGCAGTTTTTGGAGCGGGAGGGCGGGCGAGCAGTACTTC; cdr3_aa: CASSFWSGRAGEQYF
j_call: TRBJ2-2; d_call: -; v_call: TRBV24-1; clone_size: -; cdr3_nt: TGTGCCACCAGTGATCACGGACAGAAGAACACCGGGGAGCTGTTTTTT; cdr3_aa: CATSDHGQKNTGELFF
j_call: TRBJ2-2; d_call: -; v_call: TRBV30; clone_size: -; cdr3_nt: TGTGCCTGGAGTGTTCGGGGACCCGGGGAGCTGTTTTTT; cdr3_aa: CAWSVRGPGELFF
j_call: TRBJ1-2; d_call: -; v_call: TRBV28; clone_size: many; cdr3_nt: TGTGCCAGCACGGGGAATGGAGGCTATGGCTACACCTTC; cdr3_aa: CASTGNGGYGYTF
j_call: TRBJ2-5; d_call: -; v_call: TRBV11-2; clone_size: -; cdr3_nt: TGTGCCAGCAGCTCAACTGGCCCAGAGACCCAGTACTTC; cdr3_aa: CASSSTGPETQYF
j_call: TRBJ2-3; d_call: -; v_call: TRBV30; clone_size: -; cdr3_nt: TGTGCCTGGACCGCAGAAAACACAGATACGCAGTATTTT; cdr3_aa: CAWTAENTDTQYF
j_call: TRBJ2-7; d_call: -; v_call: TRBV10-2; clone_size: -; cdr3_nt: TGCGCCAGCAGTGAAATGTACGAGCAGTACTTC; cdr3_aa: CASSEMYEQYF
j_call: TRBJ2-2; d_call: -; v_call: TRBV11-3; clone_size: -; cdr3_nt: TGTGCCAGCAGCTTAACTGGGGAGCTGCTTTTT; cdr3_aa: CASSLTGELLF
j_call: TRBJ2-1; d_call: -; v_call: TRBV9; clone_size: few; cdr3_nt: TGTGCCAGCAGCCCGAGCCACCAACCGACTCCCAATGAGCAGTTCTTC; cdr3_aa: CASSPSHQPTPNEQFF
j_call: TRBJ1-1; d_call: -; v_call: TRBV3-1; clone_size: -; cdr3_nt: TGTGCCAGCAGGGAACCACCGGCTGAAGCTTTCTTT; cdr3_aa: CASREPPAEAFF
j_call: TRBJ2-1; d_call: TRBD2; v_call: TRBV5-1; clone_size: many; cdr3_nt: TGCGCCAGCAGCTTGGCCCTGGGACTAGCGGGGATCTACAATGAGCAGTTCTTC; cdr3_aa: CASSLALGLAGIYNEQFF
j_call: TRBJ1-2; d_call: -; v_call: TRBV19; clone_size: few; cdr3_nt: TGTGCCAGTGGGAGACAAGCTAACTATGGCTACACCTTC; cdr3_aa: CASGRQANYGYTF
j_call: TRBJ2-7; d_call: -; v_call: TRBV14; clone_size: many; cdr3_nt: TGTGCCAGCAGCCAACGGACCGGGTATTCCTACGAGCAGTACTTC; cdr3_aa: CASSQRTGYSYEQYF
j_call: TRBJ2-2; d_call: -; v_call: TRBV12-5; clone_size: few; cdr3_nt: TGTGCTAGTGGCTCCGGTATGGGGACGGGGAACACCGGGGAGCTGTTTTTT; cdr3_aa: CASGSGMGTGNTGELFF
j_call: TRBJ1-2; d_call: TRBD1; v_call: TRBV28; clone_size: many; cdr3_nt: TGTGCCAGCAGTTTAGGGACAGGGCTGAAAGGCTACACCTTC; cdr3_aa: CASSLGTGLKGYTF
j_call: TRBJ1-4; d_call: -; v_call: TRBV2; clone_size: few; cdr3_nt: TGTGCCAGCAGCCGGGGAGAAAATGAAAAACTGTTTTTT; cdr3_aa: CASSRGENEKLFF
j_call: TRBJ2-7; d_call: -; v_call: TRBV5-1; clone_size: few; cdr3_nt: TGCGCCAGCAGCTTGAACGGGTTATACGAGCAGTACTTC; cdr3_aa: CASSLNGLYEQYF
j_call: TRBJ2-1; d_call: TRBD2; v_call: TRBV20-1; clone_size: few; cdr3_nt: TGCAGTGCCCCGATTGGAGCTAGCGGGCTGTACAATGAGCAGTTCTTC; cdr3_aa: CSAPIGASGLYNEQFF
j_call: TRBJ1-5; d_call: -; v_call: TRBV12-3/TRBV12-4; clone_size: -; cdr3_nt: TGTGCCAGCAGTTTAGCGGGGGTGGATCAGCCCCAGCATTTT; cdr3_aa: CASSLAGVDQPQHF
j_call: TRBJ2-3; d_call: -; v_call: TRBV5-1; clone_size: -; cdr3_nt: TGCGCCAGCAGCTTGGTAGGCTCGCCAGATACGCAGTATTTT; cdr3_aa: CASSLVGSPDTQYF
j_call: TRBJ2-5; d_call: TRBD1; v_call: TRBV10-2; clone_size: -; cdr3_nt: TGCGCCAGCAGTGAGGAGATGGGGACAGGGCGGGAGACCCAGTACTTC; cdr3_aa: CASSEEMGTGRETQYF
j_call: TRBJ2-3; d_call: TRBD2; v_call: TRBV18; clone_size: -; cdr3_nt: TGTGCCAGCTCACCTTCCCTAGCGGGGGCACTCACAGATACGCAGTATTTT; cdr3_aa: CASSPSLAGALTDTQYF
j_call: TRBJ1-2; d_call: TRBD1; v_call: TRBV27; clone_size: few; cdr3_nt: TGTGCCAGCAGTTATAACGGACAGGTCAACTATGGCTACACCTTC; cdr3_aa: CASSYNGQVNYGYTF
j_call: TRBJ2-7; d_call: -; v_call: TRBV24-1; clone_size: once; cdr3_nt: TGTGCCACCGGTGATTCGGGTACAGGGATGCACTCCTACGAGCAGTACTTC; cdr3_aa: CATGDSGTGMHSYEQYF
j_call: TRBJ2-7; d_call: -; v_call: TRBV5-1; clone_size: -; cdr3_nt: TGCGCCAGCAGCTTGTCAGCGGGCTACTCCTACGAGCAGTACTTC; cdr3_aa: CASSLSAGYSYEQYF
j_call: TRBJ2-2; d_call: -; v_call: TRBV19; clone_size: -; cdr3_nt: TGTGCCAGTAGCTCCAATCGAGGGCAGGGGAGGGCCGGGGAGCTGTTTTTT; cdr3_aa: CASSSNRGQGRAGELFF
j_call: TRBJ2-7; d_call: -; v_call: TRBV6-5; clone_size: few; cdr3_nt: TGTGCCAGCAGGGCAGGGGGGGGCTACGAGCAGTACTTC; cdr3_aa: CASRAGGGYEQYF
j_call: TRBJ2-3; d_call: -; v_call: TRBV12-3/TRBV12-4; clone_size: -; cdr3_nt: TGTGCCAGCAGTTTAGGTTACGCGCAGTATTTT; cdr3_aa: CASSLGYAQYF